Listed here are 16 T cell receptor beta chains from one sample, sequenced in a study of blood T cell repertoires in COVID-19. TCRdb keeps only in-frame clones here, not all; method: immunoSEQ multiplex PCR. The sample lists around 160,000 clones, roughly 90% seen once, with approximately 3% in the top ten. The sample consisted of peripheral blood. The source is a man aged 60 to 75 with acute or convalescent COVID-19.

V and J are TRBV3-1 (or the pseudogene TRBV3-2) and TRBJ1-3; no firm D call. Trimming took 1 base from V and 0 from J, leaving 10 bases between them. The germline V gene encodes CDR1 LGHDT and CDR2 YNNKEL (reference sequence). This CDR3 is 16 amino acids long. The CDR3 DNA is TGTGCCAGCAGCCAAGGTCTGGGCAGCTCTGGAAACACCATATATTTT. Protein product: CASSQGLGSSGNTIYF.

The rearrangement joins TRBV27 to TRBJ1-2; TRBD1 matches at 8 bases. The CDR3 is 14 amino acids. Trimming took 5 bases from V and 6 from J; bases not matched to a gene: 8. CDR1 and CDR2 (germline): MNHEY, SMNVEV (reference sequence). The CDR3 is CASSGLDRDNGYTF. DNA of the CDR3: TGTGCCAGCAGTGGACTGGACAGGGACAATGGCTACACCTTC.

On this clone: Compared with germline, one end of the junction differs, possibly owing to a read error. The rearrangement joins TRBV11-2 to TRBJ2-1; 13 bases map to TRBD2. Germline loops: CDR1 SGHAT, CDR2 FQNNGV. The CDR3 covers 17 residues. The CDR3 is CASSITSGGARYSEQFF. In nucleotides, the CDR3 is TGTGCCAGCAGCATAACTAGCGGGGGGGCAAGGTACAGTGAGCAGTTCTTC.

The J gene is TRBJ1-2, the V gene TRBV5-4, with D maybe TRBD1 (6 bases). Trimming stripped 4 bases from V and 4 bases from J, with 17 bases between. The germline V gene encodes CDR1 SGHNT and CDR2 YYREEE (reference sequence). The CDR3 covers 15 residues. CDR3 protein: CASSPTGRTAYGYTF. CDR3 nucleotide sequence: TGTGCCAGCAGCCCCACAGGGAGAACTGCCTATGGCTACACCTTC.

This chain links TRBV5-1 with TRBJ2-3; 7 bases map to TRBD2. There are 15 residues in the CDR3. V trimming: 4 bases; J trimming: 1 base; junction bases outside the gene matches: 6. CDR1 and CDR2 (germline): SGHRS, YFSETQ. The CDR3 region has the DNA TGCGCCAGCAGCCCTCGGGCGGGGGGCACAGATACGCAGTATTTT. Translating it yields CASSPRAGGTDTQYF.

The chain employs TRBV4-3 and TRBJ2-3, with TRBD2 matching 11 bases. V was clipped by 5 bases and J by 7 bases; unmatched bases: 8. The CDR3 runs 15 residues. Germline assignment: CDR1 LGHNA and CDR2 YSLEER. Here the CDR3 reads CASSLLAGGENTQYF. Written as DNA, the CDR3 is TGCGCCAGCAGCTTGCTAGCGGGGGGTGAAAATACGCAGTATTTT.

The chain has TRBV5-1 and TRBJ2-2; 8 nucleotides agree with TRBD2. Germline loops: CDR1 SGHRS, CDR2 YFSETQ. The CDR3 has 17 residues. V shed 2 bases and J 1 base; nucleotides not matched to a gene: 7. DNA of the CDR3: TGCGCCAGCAGCTTACCCGGACTAGCCTTGAACACCGGGGAGCTGTTTTTT. It encodes CASSLPGLALNTGELFF.

The chain uses TRBV20-1 and TRBJ1-2, with TRBD1 as a possible D gene (5 bases). CDR3 length: 11 amino acids. Per germline, CDR1 DFQATT and CDR2 SNEGSKA (reference sequence). V lost 3 bases, J lost 12 bases, and 14 bases lay in between. In DNA form, the CDR3 reads TGCAGTGCTAGTAGGGGTGGGCCCCACACCTTC. Translating it yields CSASRGGPHTF.

V gene TRBV4-1 combines with J gene TRBJ1-4; 8 positions match TRBD1. Germline loops: CDR1 MGHRA, CDR2 YSYEKL. The CDR3 covers 13 residues. Trimming took 4 bases from V and 5 from J; bases not matched to a gene: 0. CDR3 sequence reads: CASSRDRNEKLFF. The DNA for the CDR3 is TGCGCCAGCAGCCGGGACAGGAATGAAAAACTGTTTTTT.

This clone has just a few counts. This chain uses TRBV11-2 with TRBJ2-1; 11 bases line up with TRBD2. Germline trimming cut 0 bases from V and 5 bases from J; bases unmatched to any gene: 6. The germline CDR1 and CDR2 sequences are SGHAT and FQNNGV. The CDR3 spans 17 residues. The CDR3 DNA is TGTGCCAGCAGCTTAGAACGCCGACTAGCGGGGAACAATGAGCAGTTCTTC. Its protein is CASSLERRLAGNNEQFF.

This chain connects TRBV7-2 to TRBJ1-2, with TRBD1 as a possible D gene (6 bases). Germline V gene data show CDR1 as SGHTA and CDR2 as FQGNSA. This CDR3 comprises 15 residues. Trimming stripped 4 bases from V and 6 bases from J, with 18 bases between. The CDR3 DNA sequence: TGTGCCAGCAGCTCGTTGGACAGCTCGTATAATGGCTACACCTTC. Encoded protein: CASSSLDSSYNGYTF.

The chain recombines TRBV5-1 with TRBJ2-7; TRBD1 matches 8 bases. After removal of 2 bases from V and 5 bases from J, the junction contained 15 bases not matched to a gene. This CDR3 has 17 amino acids. CDR1 is SGHRS, CDR2 YFSETQ, per germline. CDR3 DNA: TGCGCCAGCAGCTTTGCAGGGGGCGCATTAAGTGACCACGAGCAGTACTTC. It translates to CASSFAGGALSDHEQYF.

The rearrangement links TRBV18 to TRBJ2-7; maybe TRBD2 (6 bases). This CDR3 comprises 14 residues. Germline CDR1 and CDR2: KGHSH and LQKENI. The V and J ends lost 4 bases and 1 base respectively, with 11 bases between them. This CDR3 reads CASSRVGGSYEQYF. DNA for the CDR3: TGTGCCAGCTCACGTGTGGGGGGATCCTACGAGCAGTACTTC.

The chain couples TRBV6-5 to TRBJ1-5; D is unresolved. The CDR3 totals 15 residues. Germline CDR1 and CDR2: MNHEY and SVGAGI. The V gene lost 7 bases and the J gene lost 2 bases, with 15 bases spanning the gap. The CDR3 bases are TGTGCCAGCAAATCTCAGGAAACGGGCAATCAGCCCCAGCATTTT. It encodes CASKSQETGNQPQHF.

This clone was recorded only once. J is TRBJ2-5 and V is TRBV5-1, with a tentative D call TRBD2 (6 bases). Germline CDR1 is SGHRS and CDR2 is YFSETQ. CDR3 size: 14 residues. V was trimmed by 0 bases and J by 2 bases, leaving 8 bases between them. CDR3 DNA: TGCGCCAGCAGCTTGGGAGGGACTCAAGAGACCCAGTACTTC. Protein sequence: CASSLGGTQETQYF.

The chain employs TRBV20-1 and TRBJ1-2, with a weak D call TRBD1 (6 bases). There are 12 residues in the CDR3. The V gene's germline CDR1 is DFQATT and CDR2 SNEGSKA (reference sequence). Trimming removed 3 bases from V and 4 bases from J, with 9 bases in between. CDR3 protein: CSASVQGYGYTF. DNA of the CDR3: TGCAGTGCTAGTGTACAGGGCTATGGCTACACCTTC.